The sample holds a few counts of the clone carrying this TCR beta chain. Its antigen remains unidentified. A J-beta primer mix and a sample-barcoded 5' primer were used in a second PCR of about 7 to 12 cycles. TCRdb re-derived calls from the 5' RACE reads in MiXCR, one entry per CDR3 protein. The sample shows roughly 860,000 distinct CDR3 sequences, 60% to 80% of them seen only once. The sample is drawn from a study of blood T cells in healthy people across ages. Study-level background: Per every two T cells, about one barcoded beta molecule was captured by template switching.

Donors gave around 10 milliliters of peripheral blood apiece. The CDR3 covers 15 residues. V was shortened by 8 bases and J by 1 base, with 15 bases between the two germline ends. Germline V gene sequence: CDR1 MNHEY, CDR2 SVGEGT. Findings of the study overall: Expanded clonotype shifts may have been confounded, as the donors had an unknown CMV status. Estimated diversity, derived from one million T cells, was regarded as an underestimate.

The sample comprised blood. The clonotype was recovered from a man under 40 in good health. The V call is TRBV6-2 or TRBV6-3, the J call TRBJ2-4; D possibly corresponds to TRBD2 (6 bases). The CDR3 DNA sequence: TGTGCCAGCGAGGACGGGGGTGGTGCCAAAAACATTCAGTACTTC. Its protein is CASEDGGGAKNIQYF.